The clone carrying this T cell receptor beta chain was counted a single time. What it recognizes is unknown. The CDR3 loop spans 14 amino acids. The ends were cut back, 7 bases at V and 6 bases at J, with 18 bases in the middle. Germline assignment: CDR1 LNHDA and CDR2 SQIVND (reference sequence). Then a second PCR, running about 6 to 12 cycles, was carried out with a sample-barcoded 5' primer and a J-beta primer mix. TCRdb re-called the 5' RACE reads with MiXCR, one entry per CDR3 protein. The repertoire holds 1.8 million or so distinct CDR3 sequences, approximately 40% seen once, with 23% in the top ten. This sample stems from a study of blood T cells in healthy people across ages. Study-level results: The CMV status of each donor remained undetermined, and this could have confounded shifts in expanded clonotypes. Estimates drawn from one million T cells were deemed to understate diversity. Long-lived donors carried more naive CD4+ cells and greater diversity than aged donors. The fall in TCR beta diversity per million T cells was roughly linear with age.

The chain is built from TRBV19 and TRBJ1-1; a weak D match, TRBD1 (6 bases). The clonotype originates from a human donor in good health. Material: blood. The CDR3 region is CASTPLRGGPEAFF. Here the CDR3 DNA reads TGTGCCAGTACCCCGCTGAGGGGGGGTCCTGAAGCTTTCTTT.